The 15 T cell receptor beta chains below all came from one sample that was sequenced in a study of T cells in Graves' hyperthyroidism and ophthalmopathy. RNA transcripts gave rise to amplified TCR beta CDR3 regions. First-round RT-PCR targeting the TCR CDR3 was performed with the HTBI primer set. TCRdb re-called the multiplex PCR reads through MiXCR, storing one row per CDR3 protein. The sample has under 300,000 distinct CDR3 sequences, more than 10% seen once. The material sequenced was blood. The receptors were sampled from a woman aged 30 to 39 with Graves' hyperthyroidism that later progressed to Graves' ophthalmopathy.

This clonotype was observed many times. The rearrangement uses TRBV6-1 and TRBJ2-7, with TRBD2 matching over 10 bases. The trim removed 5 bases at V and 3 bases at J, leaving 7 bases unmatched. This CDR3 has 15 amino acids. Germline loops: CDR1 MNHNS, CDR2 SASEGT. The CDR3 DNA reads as TGTGCCAGCAGTCAATCTAGCGGGAGTTTCTACGAGCAGTACTTC. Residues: CASSQSSGSFYEQYF.

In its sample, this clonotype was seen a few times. In DNA, the CDR3 is TGCGCCAGCAGCTTGAGGACTAGCGGGATCACAGATACGCAGTATTTT. As protein: CASSLRTSGITDTQYF. The chain has TRBV5-1 and TRBJ2-3; TRBD2 matches at 12 bases. The CDR3 runs 16 residues. From germline, CDR1 is SGHRS and CDR2 YFSETQ. V was clipped by 1 base and J by 2 bases; unmatched bases: 2.

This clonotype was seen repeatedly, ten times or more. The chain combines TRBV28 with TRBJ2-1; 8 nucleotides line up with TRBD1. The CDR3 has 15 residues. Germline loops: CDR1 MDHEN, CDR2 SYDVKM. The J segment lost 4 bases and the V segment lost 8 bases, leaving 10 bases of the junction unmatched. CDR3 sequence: CASRPTGVKYNEQFF. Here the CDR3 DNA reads TGTGCCAGCCGCCCGACAGGGGTGAAGTACAATGAGCAGTTCTTC.

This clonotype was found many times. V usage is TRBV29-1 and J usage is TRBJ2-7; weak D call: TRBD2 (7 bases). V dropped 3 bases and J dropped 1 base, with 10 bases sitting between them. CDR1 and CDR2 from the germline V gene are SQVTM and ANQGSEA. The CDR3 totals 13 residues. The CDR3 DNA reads TGCAGCGTTGAGAGCGGGACATCCTACGAGCAGTACTTC. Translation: CSVESGTSYEQYF.

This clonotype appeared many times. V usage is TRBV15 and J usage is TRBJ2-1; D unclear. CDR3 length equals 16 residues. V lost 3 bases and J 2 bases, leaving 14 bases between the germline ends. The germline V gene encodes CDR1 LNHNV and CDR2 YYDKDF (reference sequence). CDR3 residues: CATSRDPLLTYNEQFF. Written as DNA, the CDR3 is TGTGCCACCAGCAGGGACCCACTCCTAACCTACAATGAGCAGTTCTTC.

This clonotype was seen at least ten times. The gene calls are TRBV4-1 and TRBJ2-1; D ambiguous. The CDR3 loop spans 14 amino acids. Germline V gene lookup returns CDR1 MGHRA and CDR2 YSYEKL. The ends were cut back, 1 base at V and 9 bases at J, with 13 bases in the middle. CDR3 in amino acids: CASSQAGPLVEQFF. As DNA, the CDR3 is TGCGCCAGCAGCCAAGCAGGTCCTCTTGTTGAGCAGTTCTTC.

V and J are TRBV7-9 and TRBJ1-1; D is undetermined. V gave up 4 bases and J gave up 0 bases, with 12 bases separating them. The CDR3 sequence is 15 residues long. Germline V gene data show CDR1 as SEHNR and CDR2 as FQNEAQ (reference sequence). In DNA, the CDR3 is TGTGCCAGCAGCTCCACCAAGGGAATGAACACTGAAGCTTTCTTT. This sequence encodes CASSSTKGMNTEAFF.

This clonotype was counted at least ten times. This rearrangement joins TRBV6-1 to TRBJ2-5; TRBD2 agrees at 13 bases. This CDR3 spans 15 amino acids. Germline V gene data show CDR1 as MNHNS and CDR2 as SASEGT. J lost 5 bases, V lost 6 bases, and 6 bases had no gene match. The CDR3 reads CASRSTSGRPETQYF. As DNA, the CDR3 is TGTGCCAGCAGATCGACTAGCGGGAGGCCTGAGACCCAGTACTTC.

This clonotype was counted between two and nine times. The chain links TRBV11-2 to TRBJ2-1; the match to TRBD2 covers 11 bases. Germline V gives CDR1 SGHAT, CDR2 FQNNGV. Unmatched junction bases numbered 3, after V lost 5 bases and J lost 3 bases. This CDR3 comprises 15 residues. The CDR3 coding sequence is TGTGCCAGCAGCAGACTAGCGGGACTCTACAATGAGCAGTTCTTC. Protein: CASSRLAGLYNEQFF. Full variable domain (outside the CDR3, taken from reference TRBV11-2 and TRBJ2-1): EAGVAQSPRYKIIEKRQSVAFWCNPISGHATLYWYQQILGQGPKLLIQFQNNGVVDDSQLPKDRFSAERLKGVDSTLKIQPAKLEDSAVYLCASSRLAGLYNEQFFGPGTRLTVL.

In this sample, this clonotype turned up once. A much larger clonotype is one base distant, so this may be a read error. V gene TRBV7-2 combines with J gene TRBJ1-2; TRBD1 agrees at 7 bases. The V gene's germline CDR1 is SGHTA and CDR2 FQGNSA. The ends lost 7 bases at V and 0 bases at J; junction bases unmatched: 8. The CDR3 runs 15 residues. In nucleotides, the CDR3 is TGTGCCAGCAACTTCGCCGGGACAGCTAACTATGGCTACACCTTC. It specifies CASNFAGTANYGYTF.

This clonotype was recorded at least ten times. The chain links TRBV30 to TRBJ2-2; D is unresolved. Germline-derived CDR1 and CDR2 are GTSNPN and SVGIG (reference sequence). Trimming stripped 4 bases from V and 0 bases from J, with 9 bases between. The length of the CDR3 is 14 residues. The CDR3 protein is CAWTRYANTGELFF. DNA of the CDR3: TGTGCCTGGACTCGGTACGCGAACACCGGGGAGCTGTTTTTT.

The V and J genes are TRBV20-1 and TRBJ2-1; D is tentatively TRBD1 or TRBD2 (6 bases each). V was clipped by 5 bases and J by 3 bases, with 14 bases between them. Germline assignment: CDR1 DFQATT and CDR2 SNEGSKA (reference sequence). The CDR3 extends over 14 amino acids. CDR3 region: CSAVEGGFYNEQFF. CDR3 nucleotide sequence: TGCAGTGCTGTGGAGGGGGGCTTCTACAATGAGCAGTTCTTC.

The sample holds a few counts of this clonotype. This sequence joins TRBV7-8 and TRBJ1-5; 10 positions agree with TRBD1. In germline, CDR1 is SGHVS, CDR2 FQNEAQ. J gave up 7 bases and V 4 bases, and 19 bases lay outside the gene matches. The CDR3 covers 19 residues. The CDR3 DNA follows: TGTGCCAGCAGCTCGAAAATTCTGGACAGGGGGTCTTGGAGGCAGCCCCAGCATTTT. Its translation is CASSSKILDRGSWRQPQHF.

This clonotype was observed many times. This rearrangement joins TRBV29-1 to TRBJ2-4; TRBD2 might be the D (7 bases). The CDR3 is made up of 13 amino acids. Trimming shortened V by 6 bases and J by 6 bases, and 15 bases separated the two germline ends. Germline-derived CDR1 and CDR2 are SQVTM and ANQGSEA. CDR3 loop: CSVLGGAGNIQYF. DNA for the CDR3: TGCAGCGTCCTAGGGGGGGCGGGAAACATTCAGTACTTC.

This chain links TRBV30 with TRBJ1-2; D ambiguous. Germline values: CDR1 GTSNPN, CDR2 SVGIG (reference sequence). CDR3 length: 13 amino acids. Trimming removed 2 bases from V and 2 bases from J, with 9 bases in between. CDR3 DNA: TGTGCCTGGAGTACAGAAATAAACTATGGCTACACCTTC. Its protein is CAWSTEINYGYTF.